This T cell receptor beta chain is drawn from a study of cytomegalovirus exposure and HLA in healthy donors. PCR amplification relied on 60 Vbeta primers (plus 13 Jbeta primers). Repertoires were generated with immunoSEQ multiplex PCR, while TCRdb's copy carries only in-frame clones and drops some. The repertoire holds nearly 95,000 clones, with approximately 7.7% as singletons. Per germline, CDR1 MNHNS and CDR2 SASEGT. Deletions cut 6 bases from V and 6 bases from J, with 14 bases between. The CDR3 totals 14 residues. The sample comprised PBMCs. The rearrangement uses TRBV6-1 and TRBJ2-2; tentative D call: TRBD2 (6 bases). This receptor was taken from a man aged 50-59 years in good health and CMV-seronegative. In DNA form, the CDR3 reads TGTGCCAGCAGGGGGGGAGTACGGGCCGGGGAGCTGTTTTTT. As protein: CASRGGVRAGELFF.